This entry concerns a single T cell receptor beta chain. Its antigen is still unknown. Data came from immunoSEQ multiplex PCR; TCRdb stores just in-frame clones and leaves some out. The sample has approximately 2.1 million clones, 80% to 95% seen once; the top ten hold about 0.39%. These data originate in a study of shared clonotypes between healthy human individuals. In the study overall: Used for every donor were three CD4 naive, three CD4 memory, two CD8 naive and one CD8 memory plate. General study points: Naive subsets tended to show greater estimated richness than memory subsets.

Trimming removed 3 bases from V and 5 bases from J; junction bases left unmatched: 11. The V gene's germline CDR1 is SGHRS and CDR2 YFSETQ. This CDR3 is 16 amino acids long. Sequences were obtained from naive CD4+ T cells from PBMCs. Subset specified: CD45RA+ positively selected. This receptor was identified in a man between 18 and 35 years old in good health. Some clones in this sample may be carry-over from other donors' samples. V gene TRBV5-1 combines with J gene TRBJ2-1; 7 bases are shared with TRBD2. DNA of the CDR3: TGCGCCAGCAGCTCGCTAGGGGCTAGCGGTAACAATGAGCAGTTCTTC. Amino acid sequence: CASSSLGASGNNEQFF.